This TCR beta chain was captured by sequencing in a study of cytomegalovirus exposure and HLA in healthy donors (dated by TCRdb to between 2016 and 2019). Some background on the complete study: According to a later analysis, the roughly 120 validation repertoires were produced on the same platform as the 600 to 850 repertoires of the first cohort. The study was designed to test whether signatures of past pathogen exposure could be identified by cataloging public T cell receptors. A separate validation cohort of more than 100 different subjects was used in addition to the roughly 670-subject first cohort. To predict cytomegalovirus infection status, the study combined high-throughput TCR immunosequencing, statistical association of individual TCRs with disease status, and machine learning.

Library preparation was by the immunoSEQ multiplex PCR assay. On the study's bioinformatics: A statistical classification framework was built to diagnose cytomegalovirus status from the catalog of TCR beta chain sequences. The table comes from immuneACCESS by way of TCRdb, which keeps in-frame sequences with V and J called. Part of the clones is missing from these tables; in studies checked, under half for an unresolved V gene and the rest for unknown reasons. V and J calls and clone size are copied from that table; D and trimming were computed from the DNA. The sample table lists roughly 110,000 clones, roughly nine tenths of them with a count of one. The ten largest clones take up 1.5% to 2% of the sample. Separate from the approximately 670-subject first cohort, the validation cohort of roughly 110 subjects was the group to which the donors belonged. Broad study findings and their caveats: A later analysis lacked HLA typing for the validation cohort, so it scored co-occurrence in that cohort across all 120 or so repertoires. It was suggested by the authors that the approach could potentially be generalized to other disease states and immunological phenotypes. A total of 150 or so TCR beta chains were listed by the study as associated with cytomegalovirus. In a later analysis, TCRs clustered in the first cohort were found to also tend to co-occur in the roughly 130 validation repertoires, with approximately 93% of cluster scores above 0. In vitro tests confirmed that a few of the cytomegalovirus-associated TCR beta chains recognize cytomegalovirus antigens. The classifier was reported to diagnose cytomegalovirus status with high specificity and sensitivity in both the original and validation cohorts. Most TCR sequences were observed very rarely across donors, whereas some public TCRs were present in many individuals.

About this clone itself: Its antigen has not been determined. There are no base qualities to consult, and no much larger clone falls within one base.

The germline V and J ends show losses of 2 bases and 3 bases respectively, and no gene match explains 11 bases of the junction. Sequences SGHVS (CDR1) and FQNEAQ (CDR2) are obtained from the germline V gene. From the cysteine up to the valine, the CDR3 has a length of 17 residues. Just CDR3 DNA is preserved here, 51 bases in frame from base 1. Sample: PBMCs. This receptor chain uses TRBV7-8 and TRBJ2-7; 9 central nucleotides agree with TRBD1. The sequence derives from a woman between 18 and 30 years old in good health and CMV-seropositive. The CDR3 region reads CASSLLGQGVYFYEQYV. The DNA reads TGTGCCAGCAGCTTATTGGGACAGGGAGTTTACTTCTACGAGCAGTACGTC.